The 15 T cell receptor beta chains listed next were all sequenced from one sample in a study of human T cells and chemical hapten exposure (dated by TCRdb to the early 2020s). Receptor amplification or capture employed RACE. Sequenced using a NextSeq 500. TCRdb took the public reads, trimmed them with fastp at Q25, ran MiXCR for clone calling and kept in-frame beta chains. Each CDR3 protein gets just one entry, which takes the most common genes and DNA from the rows behind it. The sample has tens of thousands of distinct CDR3 sequences on record, about 9.3% of them singletons. Of the sample, about 1.4% falls within the top ten clones. The time point label of this sample denotes: patch test 1, 2 weeks after DPC sensitization. Explained via the paper, the treatment or condition label denotes: therapeutic diphenylcyclopropenone sensitization with weekly scalp DPC. The sample here was whole blood, taken in connection with sensitization to the hapten diphenylcyclopropenone (DPC). These receptors were obtained from a woman in her forties or fifties with alopecia areata. Some clones in this sample may be carry-over from other donors' samples.

Only a few counts were recorded for this clonotype. The gene calls are TRBV20-1 and TRBJ1-1; D not certain. The CDR3 extends over 14 amino acids. CDR1 and CDR2 (germline): DFQATT, SNEGSKA (reference sequence). V was cut by 5 bases and J by 2 bases, with 15 bases left in between. This chain's CDR3 is CSAGEWAPNTEAFF. CDR3 nucleotide sequence: TGCAGTGCTGGCGAATGGGCACCAAACACTGAAGCTTTCTTT.

Only a few counts were recorded for this clonotype. This rearrangement joins TRBV12-3 or TRBV12-4 to TRBJ2-1; 8 nucleotides match TRBD2. The CDR3 is 14 residues long. V was pared by 3 bases and J by 8 bases, with 6 bases of the junction left unmatched. The CDR3 coding sequence is TGTGCCAGCAGTTTCAGCGGGAGTTACGATGAGCAGTTCTTC. Its translation: CASSFSGSYDEQFF.

The V gene is TRBV5-6, the J gene TRBJ2-7; a weak D match, TRBD1 (5 bases). This CDR3 contains 14 residues. Trimming pared 4 bases from V and 0 bases from J, leaving 11 bases between. Germline CDR1 SGHDT, CDR2 YYEEEE. In DNA, the CDR3 is TGTGCCAGCAGCACCAAGGGGCCCTCCTACGAGCAGTACTTC. It translates to CASSTKGPSYEQYF.

This clonotype was picked up many times. The chain couples TRBV25-1 to TRBJ2-6; D is ambiguous. Per the germline V gene, CDR1 is MGHDK and CDR2 is SYGVNS. Trimming took off 1 base at V and 0 bases at J, with 1 base between the two ends. The CDR3 spans 14 residues. CDR3 protein: CASSESSGANVLTF. DNA of the CDR3: TGTGCCAGCAGTGAATCCTCTGGGGCCAACGTCCTGACTTTC.

The table lists this clonotype with a few counts. This chain connects TRBV4-2 to TRBJ2-2, with a weak D call TRBD1 (6 bases). Germline values: CDR1 LGHNA, CDR2 YNFKEQ. V was cut by 0 bases and J by 4 bases, with 15 bases left in between. The CDR3 sequence is 17 residues long. This CDR3 reads CASSQDQGTSGTGELFF. CDR3 sequence (DNA): TGTGCCAGCAGCCAAGATCAGGGGACGAGTGGCACCGGGGAGCTGTTTTTT.

The chain joins TRBV28 to TRBJ2-3; D remains unclear. The CDR3 has 14 amino acids. The germline V and J ends were trimmed by 5 bases and 1 base, with 10 bases remaining between them. Germline-derived CDR1 and CDR2 are MDHEN and SYDVKM. The CDR3 sequence: CASSRLLGTDTQYF. The CDR3 nucleotides are TGTGCCAGCAGTCGCCTTTTAGGCACAGATACGCAGTATTTT.

The rearrangement links TRBV18 to TRBJ1-5; 8 bases are shared with TRBD1. CDR1 KGHSH and CDR2 LQKENI come from the germline V gene. The CDR3 totals 14 residues. The V and J ends lost 6 bases and 1 base, in that order; junction bases with no gene match: 2. CDR3 protein: CASSGQGSNQPQHF. The CDR3 region has the DNA TGTGCCAGCTCTGGACAGGGAAGCAATCAGCCCCAGCATTTT.

This clonotype came up a few times. This chain uses TRBV30 with TRBJ2-7; weak D call: TRBD1 (5 bases). Germline V lookup: CDR1 GTSNPN, CDR2 SVGIG (reference sequence). This CDR3 has 11 amino acids. The CDR3 region has the DNA TGTGCTTGGGGCAGGACGTACGAGCAGTACTTC. It is translated as CAWGRTYEQYF.

The V gene is TRBV28, the J gene TRBJ2-1; D perhaps matches TRBD2 (6 bases). Germline CDR1 and CDR2: MDHEN and SYDVKM. This CDR3 contains 14 residues. V dropped 7 bases and J dropped 3 bases, with 13 bases sitting between them. DNA for the CDR3: TGTGCCAGCACCCTTGGGGGGTACTACAATGAGCAGTTCTTC. This translates into CASTLGGYYNEQFF.

This clonotype has ten or more counts. The rearrangement joins TRBV7-9 to TRBJ1-6; 7 positions agree with TRBD1. The ends lost 3 bases at V and 10 bases at J; junction bases unmatched: 6. The CDR3 has 14 residues. CDR1 and CDR2 (germline): SEHNR, FQNEAQ (reference sequence). The DNA for the CDR3 is TGTGCCAGCAGCTTGACAGGGAAATACTCACCCCTCCACTTT. The encoded protein is CASSLTGKYSPLHF.

This chain joins TRBV18 and TRBJ2-3; 10 bases map to TRBD2. V was clipped by 1 base and J by 4 bases; unmatched bases: 8. This CDR3 region has 17 residues. Germline CDR1 is KGHSH and CDR2 is LQKENI. The CDR3 bases are TGTGCCAGCTCACCACTTCCTAGCGGGAGCGGCGCAGATACGCAGTATTTT. Protein: CASSPLPSGSGADTQYF.

This clonotype has a handful of counts. The chain combines TRBV3-1 with TRBJ1-5; D gene unclear. The V gene lost 4 bases and the J gene lost 6 bases, with 16 bases spanning the gap. CDR3 length: 15 amino acids. CDR1 is LGHDT, CDR2 YNNKEL, per germline (reference sequence). CDR3 DNA: TGTGCCAGCAGCCCCACCTCATGGGGTTTTCAGCCCCAGCATTTT. This sequence encodes CASSPTSWGFQPQHF.

The rearrangement links TRBV29-1 to TRBJ2-5; D remains unclear. Trimming cost V 3 bases and J 5 bases, with 7 bases left between them. CDR3 size: 11 residues. CDR1 is SQVTM, CDR2 ANQGSEA, per germline. This chain's CDR3 is CSVDVGETQYF. CDR3 DNA sequence: TGCAGCGTTGACGTGGGGGAGACCCAGTACTTC.

This chain connects TRBV20-1 to TRBJ2-3, with 7 bases fitting TRBD2. V lost 5 bases, J lost 4 bases, and 6 bases stayed unmatched. Looked up from germline, CDR1 is DFQATT and CDR2 is SNEGSKA (reference sequence). The CDR3 is made up of 13 amino acids. In DNA form, the CDR3 reads TGCAGTGCTGGGGAGGGGACGGCAGATACGCAGTATTTT. Translated, it gives CSAGEGTADTQYF.

This clonotype has more than one count but fewer than ten. The CDR3 region has the DNA TGTGCCAGTAGTATAAGCGGGCATAGCGACGAGCAGTACTTC. Protein product: CASSISGHSDEQYF. The J gene is TRBJ2-7, the V gene TRBV19, with D possibly TRBD2 on 6 matching bases. CDR1 is LNHDA and CDR2 is SQIVND in the germline V gene (reference sequence). V lost 2 bases to trimming and J lost 5 bases, with 13 bases between them. The CDR3 spans 14 residues. The entire variable domain, with the rest obtained from reference TRBV19 and TRBJ2-7, is as follows: DGGITQSPKYLFRKEGQNVTLSCEQNLNHDAMYWYRQDPGQGLRLIYYSQIVNDFQKGDIAEGYSVSREKKESFPLTVTSAQKNPTAFYLCASSISGHSDEQYFGPGTRLTVT.